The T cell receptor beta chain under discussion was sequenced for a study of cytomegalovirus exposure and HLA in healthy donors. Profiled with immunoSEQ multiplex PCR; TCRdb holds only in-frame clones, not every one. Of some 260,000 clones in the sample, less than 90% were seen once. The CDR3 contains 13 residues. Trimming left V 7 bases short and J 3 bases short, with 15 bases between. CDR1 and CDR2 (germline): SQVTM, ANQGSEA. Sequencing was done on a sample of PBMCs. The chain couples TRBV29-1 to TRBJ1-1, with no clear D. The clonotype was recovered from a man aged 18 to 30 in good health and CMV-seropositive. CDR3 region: CSAGPQLYTEAFF. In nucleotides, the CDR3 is TGCAGCGCCGGTCCCCAACTCTACACTGAAGCTTTCTTT.